The source of this T cell receptor beta chain is a study of chemoradiotherapy in HPV16-positive cancers. With 0 bases removed from V and 3 bases from J, the gap between germline ends came to 13 bases. This CDR3 contains 15 residues. Germline CDR1 and CDR2: SGDLS and YYNGEE. This table comes from immunoSEQ multiplex PCR, and its TCRdb copy is limited to in-frame clones, with some not included. The sample comprises about 53,000 clones, about 88% of which are singletons, and roughly 3% rests with the top ten. Repeated repertoire sampling spanned the course of chemoradiotherapy. This rearrangement joins TRBV9 to TRBJ2-7; tentatively, D is TRBD2 (7 bases). Sequencing used blood, obtained from a patient who underwent chemoradiotherapy. The source is a human donor with HPV-associated anogenital cancer. In DNA form, the CDR3 reads TGTGCCAGCAGCGTAGAACCAGGGGACTACTACGAGCAGTACTTC. Residues: CASSVEPGDYYEQYF.